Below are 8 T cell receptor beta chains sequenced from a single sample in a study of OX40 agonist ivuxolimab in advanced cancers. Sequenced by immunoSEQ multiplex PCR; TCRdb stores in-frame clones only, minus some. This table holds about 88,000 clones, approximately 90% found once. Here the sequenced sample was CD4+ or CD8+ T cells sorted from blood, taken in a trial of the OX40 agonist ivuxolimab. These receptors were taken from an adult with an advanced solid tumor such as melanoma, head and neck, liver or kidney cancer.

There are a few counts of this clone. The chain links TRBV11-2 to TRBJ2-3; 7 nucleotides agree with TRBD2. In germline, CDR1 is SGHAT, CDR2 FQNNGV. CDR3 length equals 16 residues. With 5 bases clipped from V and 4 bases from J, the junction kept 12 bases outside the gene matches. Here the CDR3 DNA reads TGTGCCAGCAGCCCGAGAAGCGGGATCTTCTCAGATACGCAGTATTTT. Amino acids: CASSPRSGIFSDTQYF.

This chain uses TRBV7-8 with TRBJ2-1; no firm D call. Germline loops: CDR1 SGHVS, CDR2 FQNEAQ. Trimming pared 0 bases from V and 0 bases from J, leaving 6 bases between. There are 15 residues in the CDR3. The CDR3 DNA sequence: TGTGCCAGCAGCTTAGCGACGAGCTCCTACAATGAGCAGTTCTTC. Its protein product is CASSLATSSYNEQFF.

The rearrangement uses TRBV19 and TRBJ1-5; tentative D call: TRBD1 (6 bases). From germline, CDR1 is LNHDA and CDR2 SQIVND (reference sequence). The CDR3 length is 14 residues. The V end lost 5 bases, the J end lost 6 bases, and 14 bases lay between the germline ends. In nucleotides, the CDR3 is TGTGCCAGTAGTGCGGGGAACAGGGCTCAGCCCCAGCATTTT. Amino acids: CASSAGNRAQPQHF.

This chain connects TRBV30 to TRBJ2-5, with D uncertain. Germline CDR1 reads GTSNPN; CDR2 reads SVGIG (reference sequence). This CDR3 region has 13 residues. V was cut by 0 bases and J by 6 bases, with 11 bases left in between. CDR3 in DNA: TGTGCCTGGAGTGTCGGCCGGGTCCAGACCCAGTACTTC. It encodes CAWSVGRVQTQYF.

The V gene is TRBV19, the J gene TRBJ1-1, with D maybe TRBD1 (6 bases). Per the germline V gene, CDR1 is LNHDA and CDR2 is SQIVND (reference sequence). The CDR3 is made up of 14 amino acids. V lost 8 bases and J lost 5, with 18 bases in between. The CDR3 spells CASEQGLGGTEAFF. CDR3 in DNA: TGTGCCAGTGAACAGGGCCTAGGAGGAACTGAAGCTTTCTTT.

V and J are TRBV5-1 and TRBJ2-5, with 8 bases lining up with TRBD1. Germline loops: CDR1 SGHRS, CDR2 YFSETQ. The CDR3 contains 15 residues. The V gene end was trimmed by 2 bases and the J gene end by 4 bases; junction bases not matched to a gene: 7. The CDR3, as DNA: TGCGCCAGCAGCTTCGGGGCAGGGGGCGCAGAGACCCAGTACTTC. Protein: CASSFGAGGAETQYF.

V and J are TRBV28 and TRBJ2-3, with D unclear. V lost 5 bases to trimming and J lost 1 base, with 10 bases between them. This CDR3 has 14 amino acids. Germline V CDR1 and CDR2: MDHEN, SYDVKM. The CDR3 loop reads CASSPNSGTDTQYF. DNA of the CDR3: TGTGCCAGCAGTCCCAACAGCGGCACAGATACGCAGTATTTT.

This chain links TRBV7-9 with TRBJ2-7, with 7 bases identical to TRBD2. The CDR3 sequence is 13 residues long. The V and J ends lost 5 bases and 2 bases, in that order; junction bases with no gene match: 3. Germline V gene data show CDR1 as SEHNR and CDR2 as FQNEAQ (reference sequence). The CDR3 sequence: CASSRGDAYEQYF. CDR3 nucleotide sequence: TGTGCCAGCAGCCGGGGGGACGCCTACGAGCAGTACTTC.